This T cell receptor (beta chain) is drawn from a study of identifying expanded T cells in peripheral blood. Study-level points and caveats: Over around two and four weeks, about 15 and 19 clones changed, versus approximately 1.1 between replicates.

Some clones are missing from TCRdb's copy, which holds only in-frame ones; the method was immunoSEQ multiplex PCR. Among 90,000 to 100,000 clones, roughly 90% were seen once, and the ten largest hold 5.5% to 6%. This clone was seen more than once but under ten times. Its target is unknown. The CDR3 extends over 13 amino acids. The germline V and J ends were trimmed by 10 bases and 0 bases, with 12 bases remaining between them. CDR1 and CDR2 (germline): LNHDA, SQIVND (reference sequence). Collection occurred without any documented infections or immune events in donors. The receptor was isolated from a person aged 18 to 70 in good health. The source material was blood. V is TRBV19 and J is TRBJ1-2; D is perhaps TRBD1 (6 bases). CDR3 sequence: CATNGQSNYGYTF. The CDR3 coding sequence is TGTGCCACCAACGGACAGTCTAACTATGGCTACACCTTC.